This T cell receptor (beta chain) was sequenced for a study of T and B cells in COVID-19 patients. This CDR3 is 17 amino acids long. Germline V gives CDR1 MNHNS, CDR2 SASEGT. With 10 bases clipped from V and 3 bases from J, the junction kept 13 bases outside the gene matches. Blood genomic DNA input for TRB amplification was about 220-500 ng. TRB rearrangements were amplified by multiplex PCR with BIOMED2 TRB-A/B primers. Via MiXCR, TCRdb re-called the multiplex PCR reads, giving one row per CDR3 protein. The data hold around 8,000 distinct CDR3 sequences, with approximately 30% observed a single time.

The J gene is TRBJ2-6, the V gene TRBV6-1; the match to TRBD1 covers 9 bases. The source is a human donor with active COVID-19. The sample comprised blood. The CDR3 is CAIRSGTGFGGANVLTF. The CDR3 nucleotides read TGTGCCATCAGATCCGGGACAGGGTTTGGTGGGGCCAACGTCCTGACTTTC.